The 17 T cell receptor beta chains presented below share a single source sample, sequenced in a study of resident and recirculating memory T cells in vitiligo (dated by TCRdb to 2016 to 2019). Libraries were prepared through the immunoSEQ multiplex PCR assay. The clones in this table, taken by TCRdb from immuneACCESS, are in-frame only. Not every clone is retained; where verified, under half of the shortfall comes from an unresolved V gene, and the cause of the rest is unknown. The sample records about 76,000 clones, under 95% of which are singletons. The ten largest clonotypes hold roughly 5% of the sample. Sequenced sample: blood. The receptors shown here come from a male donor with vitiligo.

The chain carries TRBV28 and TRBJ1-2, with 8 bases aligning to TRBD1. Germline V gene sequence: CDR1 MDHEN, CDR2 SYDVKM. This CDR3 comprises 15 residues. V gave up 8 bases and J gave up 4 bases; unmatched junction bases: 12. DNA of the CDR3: TGTGCCAGCGTCGGGACAGGCCTAAAGGCCTATGGCTACACCTTC. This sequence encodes CASVGTGLKAYGYTF.

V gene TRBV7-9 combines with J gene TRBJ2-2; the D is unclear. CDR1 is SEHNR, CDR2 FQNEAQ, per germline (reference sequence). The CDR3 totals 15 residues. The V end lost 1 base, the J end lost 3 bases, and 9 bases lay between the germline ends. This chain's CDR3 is CASSLGSIDTGELFF. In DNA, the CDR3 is TGTGCCAGCAGCTTAGGATCGATAGACACCGGGGAGCTGTTTTTT.

As DNA, the CDR3 is TGTGCCACCAAGACTAGCGGGAGCGACGAGCAGTACTTC. Its protein is CATKTSGSDEQYF. This sequence joins TRBV10-3 and TRBJ2-7; 12 positions agree with TRBD2. Trimming cost V 10 bases and J 5 bases; bases outside gene matches: 6. From germline, CDR1 is ENHRY and CDR2 SYGVKD. The CDR3 loop spans 13 amino acids.

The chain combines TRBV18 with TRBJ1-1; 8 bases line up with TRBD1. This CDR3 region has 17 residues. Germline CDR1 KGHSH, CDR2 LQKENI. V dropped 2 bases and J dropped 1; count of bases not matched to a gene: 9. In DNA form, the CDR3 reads TGTGCCAGCTCACCAAAGGGCCAGGGGGCTCAGAACACTGAAGCTTTCTTT. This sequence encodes CASSPKGQGAQNTEAFF.

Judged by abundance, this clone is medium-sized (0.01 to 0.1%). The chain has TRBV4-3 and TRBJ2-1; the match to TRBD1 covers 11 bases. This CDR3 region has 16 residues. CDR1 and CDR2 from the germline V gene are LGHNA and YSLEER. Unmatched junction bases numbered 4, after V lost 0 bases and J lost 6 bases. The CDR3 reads CASSQDQGTGGNEQFF. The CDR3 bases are TGCGCCAGCAGCCAAGATCAAGGGACAGGGGGCAATGAGCAGTTCTTC.

In nucleotides, the CDR3 is TGTGCCAGCAGTTGGACAGGGGCAGGCGACGAGCAGTACTTC. As protein: CASSWTGAGDEQYF. The genes are TRBV6-1 and TRBJ2-7; 9 nucleotides align to TRBD1. The ends lost 5 bases at V and 5 bases at J; junction bases unmatched: 7. CDR1 MNHNS and CDR2 SASEGT come from the germline V gene. The CDR3 contains 14 residues.

The CDR3 is CASSRGGVTGNQPQHF. For the CDR3, the DNA is TGTGCCAGCAGCCGGGGGGGGGTAACGGGCAATCAGCCCCAGCATTTT. The genes are TRBV5-4 and TRBJ1-5; D perhaps matches TRBD1 (5 bases). V was clipped by 4 bases and J by 2 bases, with 16 bases between them. In germline, CDR1 is SGHNT, CDR2 YYREEE (reference sequence). The CDR3 runs to 16 residues.

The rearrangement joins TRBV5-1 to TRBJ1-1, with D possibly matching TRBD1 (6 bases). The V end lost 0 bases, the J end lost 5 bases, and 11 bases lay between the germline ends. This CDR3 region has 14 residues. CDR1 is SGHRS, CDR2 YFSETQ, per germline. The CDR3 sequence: CASSLDREETEAFF. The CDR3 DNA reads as TGCGCCAGCAGCTTGGACAGGGAAGAGACTGAAGCTTTCTTT.

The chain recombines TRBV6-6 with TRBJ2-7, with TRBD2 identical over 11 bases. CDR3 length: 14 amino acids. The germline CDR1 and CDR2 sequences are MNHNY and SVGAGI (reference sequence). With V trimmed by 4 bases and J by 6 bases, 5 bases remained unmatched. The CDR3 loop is CASSFSGRALEQYF. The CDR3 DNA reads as TGTGCCAGCAGTTTTAGCGGGAGGGCCCTCGAGCAGTACTTC.

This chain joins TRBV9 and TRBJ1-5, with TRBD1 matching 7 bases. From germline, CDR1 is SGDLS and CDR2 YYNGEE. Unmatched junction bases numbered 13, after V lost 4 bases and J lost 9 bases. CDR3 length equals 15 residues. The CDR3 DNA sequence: TGTGCCAGCAGCCCTTCTAGGACAGGTGGAGGGCCCCAGCATTTT. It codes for CASSPSRTGGGPQHF. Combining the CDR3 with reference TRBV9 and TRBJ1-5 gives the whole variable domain DSGVTQTPKHLITATGQRVTLRCSPRSGDLSVYWYQQSLDQGLQFLIQYYNGEERAKGNILERFSAQQFPDLHSELNLSSLELGDSALYFCASSPSRTGGGPQHFGDGTRLSIL.

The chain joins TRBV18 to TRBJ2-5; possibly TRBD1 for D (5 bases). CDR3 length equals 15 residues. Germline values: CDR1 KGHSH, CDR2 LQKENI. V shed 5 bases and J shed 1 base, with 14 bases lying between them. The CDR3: CASSLQGALQETQYF. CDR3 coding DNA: TGTGCCAGCTCATTGCAGGGTGCCCTCCAAGAGACCCAGTACTTC.

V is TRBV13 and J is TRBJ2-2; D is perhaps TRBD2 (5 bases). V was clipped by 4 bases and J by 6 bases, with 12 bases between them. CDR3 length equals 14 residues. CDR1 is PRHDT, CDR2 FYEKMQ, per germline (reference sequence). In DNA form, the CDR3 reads TGTGCCAGCAGCTATCCAACGGGGTCCGGGGAGCTGTTTTTT. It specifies CASSYPTGSGELFF.

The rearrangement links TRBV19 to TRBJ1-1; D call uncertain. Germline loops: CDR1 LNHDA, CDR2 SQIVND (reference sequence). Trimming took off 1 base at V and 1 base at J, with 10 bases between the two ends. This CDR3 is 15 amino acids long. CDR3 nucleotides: TGTGCCAGTAGTATAGTAGGACTTCGGAACACTGAAGCTTTCTTT. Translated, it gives CASSIVGLRNTEAFF.

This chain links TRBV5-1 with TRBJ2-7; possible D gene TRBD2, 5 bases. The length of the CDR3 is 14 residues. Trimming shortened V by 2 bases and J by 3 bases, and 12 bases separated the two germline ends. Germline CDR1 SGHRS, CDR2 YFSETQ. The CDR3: CASSFGLAGYEQYF. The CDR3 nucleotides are TGCGCCAGCAGCTTCGGACTCGCAGGCTACGAGCAGTACTTC.

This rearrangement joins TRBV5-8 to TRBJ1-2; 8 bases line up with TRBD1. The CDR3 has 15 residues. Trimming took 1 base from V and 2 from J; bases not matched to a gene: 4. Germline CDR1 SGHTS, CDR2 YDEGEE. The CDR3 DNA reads TGTGCCAGCAGCTTGCGGGCAGGGGGCAACTATGGCTACACCTTC. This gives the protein CASSLRAGGNYGYTF. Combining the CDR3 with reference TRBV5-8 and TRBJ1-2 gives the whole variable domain EAGVTQSPTHLIKTRGQQATLRCSPISGHTSVYWYQQALGLGLQFLLWYDEGEERNRGNFPPRFSGRQFPNYSSELNVNALELEDSALYLCASSLRAGGNYGYTFGSGTRLTVV.

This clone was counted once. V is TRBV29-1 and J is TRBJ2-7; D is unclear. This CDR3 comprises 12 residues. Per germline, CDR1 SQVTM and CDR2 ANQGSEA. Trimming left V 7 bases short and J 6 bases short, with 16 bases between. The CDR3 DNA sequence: TGCAGCGCCGCCTCCGCGCCCGTCGAGCAGTACTTC. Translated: CSAASAPVEQYF.

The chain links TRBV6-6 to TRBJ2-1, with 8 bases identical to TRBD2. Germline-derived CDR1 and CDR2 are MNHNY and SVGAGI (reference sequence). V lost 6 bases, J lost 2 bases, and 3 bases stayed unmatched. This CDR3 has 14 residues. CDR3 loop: CASRLSGTYNEQFF. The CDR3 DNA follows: TGTGCCAGCAGACTTAGCGGGACCTACAATGAGCAGTTCTTC.